This is a list of T cell receptor beta chains from one sample in a study of cytomegalovirus exposure and HLA in healthy donors. Profiled with immunoSEQ multiplex PCR; TCRdb holds only in-frame clones, not every one. The table lists 100,000 to 150,000 clones, 82% of them singletons. Sequenced sample: PBMCs. Receptor source: a boy younger than 18 in good health and CMV-seronegative. CDR3s include the opening cysteine and the closing phenylalanine or tryptophan. Each record gives: J gene, D gene, clone size, V gene, CDR3 DNA, CDR3 protein. A D gene is named only where the DNA matches it firmly. Clone size is stated in some rows and not others, as once, few, many or a class when expanded.

J: TRBJ2-7
D: TRBD2
size: .
V: TRBV27
DNA: TGTGCCAGCAGTTTCACTAGCGGAGGGTACGAGCAGTACTTC
CDR3: CASSFTSGGYEQYF

J: TRBJ2-1
D: TRBD2
size: .
V: TRBV5-1
DNA: TGCGCCAGCAGCTTGGCCCCGTCTTGGGGGGGGGATGAGCAGTTCTTC
CDR3: CASSLAPSWGGDEQFF

J: TRBJ2-3
D: TRBD2
size: .
V: TRBV2
DNA: TGTGCCAGCAGCCGCGTGGGGACTAGCGCAACGAATACGCAGTATTTT
CDR3: CASSRVGTSATNTQYF

J: TRBJ1-2
D: TRBD1
size: few
V: TRBV13
DNA: TGTGCCAGCAGCGACCCCCGGGACAGCTATGGCTACACCTTC
CDR3: CASSDPRDSYGYTF

J: TRBJ1-5
D: TRBD1
size: .
V: TRBV19
DNA: TGTGCCAGTAGTGGTGACAGGGAGACCAATCAGCCCCAGCATTTT
CDR3: CASSGDRETNQPQHF

J: TRBJ2-3
D: TRBD2
size: once
V: TRBV15
DNA: TGTGCCACCAGCATGTCGGGGGCGGGGGGGGATACGCAGTATTTT
CDR3: CATSMSGAGGDTQYF

J: TRBJ2-7
D: .
size: .
V: TRBV11-3
DNA: TGTGCCAGCAGCCCTCCGGGACAATTCTACGAGCAGTACTTC
CDR3: CASSPPGQFYEQYF

J: TRBJ1-1
D: .
size: once
V: TRBV7-8
DNA: TGTGCCAGCAGCTTAGGCGTCCTCAACACTGAAGCTTTCTTT
CDR3: CASSLGVLNTEAFF

J: TRBJ2-6
D: TRBD1
size: .
V: TRBV5-1
DNA: TGCGCCAGCAGCCAACAGGGGATGGCGGTCCTGACTTTC
CDR3: CASSQQGMAVLTF

J: TRBJ1-1
D: .
size: .
V: TRBV6-1
DNA: TGTGCCAGCAGCAGGGGTCGGTTTTCTGAAGCTTTCTTT
CDR3: CASSRGRFSEAFF

J: TRBJ2-7
D: .
size: .
V: TRBV4-1
DNA: TGCGCCAGCAGCCAGAGTCCGGGATCTATCTCCTACGAGCAGTACTTC
CDR3: CASSQSPGSISYEQYF

J: TRBJ1-3
D: TRBD1
size: .
V: TRBV7-9
DNA: TGTGCCAGCAGCCTAACAGGGGGTGGAAACACCATATATTTT
CDR3: CASSLTGGGNTIYF

J: TRBJ1-2
D: .
size: .
V: TRBV19
DNA: TGTGCCGGATCGGACGGGAGAAATGGCTACACCTTC
CDR3: CAGSDGRNGYTF

J: TRBJ2-7
D: .
size: .
V: TRBV28
DNA: TGTGCCAGCCTCCCAGCCGGGGAGTCCGGCGAGCAGTACTTC
CDR3: CASLPAGESGEQYF

J: TRBJ1-4
D: .
size: .
V: TRBV27
DNA: TGTGCCAGCAGTCCTGTGGGCGGGGGGGCTGAAAAACTGTTTTTT
CDR3: CASSPVGGGAEKLFF

J: TRBJ2-5
D: TRBD1
size: .
V: TRBV5-1
DNA: TGCGCCAGCAGCTTTACAGGGGGCGAGGAGACCCAGTACTTC
CDR3: CASSFTGGEETQYF

J: TRBJ1-5
D: TRBD1
size: .
V: TRBV30
DNA: TGTGCCTGGAGTGTAGCCCCGGGACAGGCCCAGCATTTT
CDR3: CAWSVAPGQAQHF

J: TRBJ1-1
D: TRBD1
size: .
V: TRBV5-1
DNA: TGCGCCAGCAGCCACCCGGGACAGGGTACTGAAGCTTTCTTT
CDR3: CASSHPGQGTEAFF

J: TRBJ2-7
D: TRBD2
size: .
V: TRBV7-2
DNA: TGTGCCAGCAGCTTAGTCGGTAGCGGGAGTAACGAGCAGTACTTC
CDR3: CASSLVGSGSNEQYF

J: TRBJ2-1
D: TRBD2
size: .
V: TRBV4-1
DNA: TGCGCCAGCAGCTTCTCTAGCGGGAGTAGCTACAATGAGCAGTTCTTC
CDR3: CASSFSSGSSYNEQFF

J: TRBJ2-2
D: TRBD1
size: .
V: TRBV7-8
DNA: TGTGCCAGCAGCTTATTTGCCCTCGGGACAGGGGGCACCGGGGAGCTGTTTTTT
CDR3: CASSLFALGTGGTGELFF

J: TRBJ2-2
D: TRBD2
size: .
V: TRBV4-3
DNA: TGCGCCAGCAGCCAAGATCTTTATTACCTAGCGGGAGGGCCCGACACCGGGGAGCTGTTTTTT
CDR3: CASSQDLYYLAGGPDTGELFF

J: TRBJ1-3
D: .
size: .
V: TRBV25-1
DNA: TGTGCCAGCAGCCCGGGTTCTGGAAACACCATATATTTT
CDR3: CASSPGSGNTIYF

J: TRBJ2-2
D: TRBD1
size: .
V: TRBV15
DNA: TGTGCCACAAGGACAGGGCTCACCTGGGACACCGGGGAGCTGTTTTTT
CDR3: CATRTGLTWDTGELFF

J: TRBJ2-7
D: TRBD1
size: .
V: TRBV7-2
DNA: TGTGCCAGCAGCTCAGCCCCCGGGACAGGGGCCTTCGGCGAGCAGTACTTC
CDR3: CASSSAPGTGAFGEQYF

J: TRBJ2-1
D: TRBD1
size: .
V: TRBV29-1
DNA: TGCAGCGTTCGGACAGGGCTGGATGAGCAGTTCTTC
CDR3: CSVRTGLDEQFF

J: TRBJ1-1
D: .
size: .
V: TRBV7-2
DNA: TGTGCCAGCAGCTTGGAAAGGTGGGCAGCTTTCTTT
CDR3: CASSLERWAAFF

J: TRBJ1-4
D: .
size: .
V: TRBV30
DNA: TGTGCCTGGAGTCAGAGGGTCACTAATGAAAAACTGTTTTTT
CDR3: CAWSQRVTNEKLFF

J: TRBJ1-2
D: .
size: .
V: TRBV10-3
DNA: TGTGCCATCAGTGTGGAGGCTCGAAACTATGGCTACACCTTC
CDR3: CAISVEARNYGYTF

J: TRBJ2-3
D: TRBD2
size: .
V: TRBV7-2
DNA: TGTGCCAGCAGCTTAGCAGCGGGGGGCACAGATACGCAGTATTTT
CDR3: CASSLAAGGTDTQYF

J: TRBJ2-7
D: TRBD2
size: once
V: TRBV4-3
DNA: TGCGCCAGCAGCCCAGGGACTAGCGGGATATCCGGCGATCCCCACGAGCAGTACTTC
CDR3: CASSPGTSGISGDPHEQYF

J: TRBJ2-7
D: TRBD1
size: .
V: TRBV5-1
DNA: TGCGCCAGCAGGGAGACAGGGGGGAACGAGCAGTACTTC
CDR3: CASRETGGNEQYF

J: TRBJ2-1
D: .
size: once
V: TRBV13
DNA: TGTGCCAGCAGCTTAACTCCAATCGGTAGCTATGAGCAGTTCTTC
CDR3: CASSLTPIGSYEQFF

J: TRBJ2-3
D: .
size: .
V: TRBV19
DNA: TGTGCCAGTAGTGCGCCCCTTACAGGGAAGAGTACGCAGTATTTT
CDR3: CASSAPLTGKSTQYF

J: TRBJ2-7
D: .
size: .
V: TRBV19
DNA: TGTGCCAGTAGTAAGGGAGGTCTCCTCTACGAGCAGTACTTC
CDR3: CASSKGGLLYEQYF

J: TRBJ1-1
D: .
size: .
V: TRBV27
DNA: TGTGCCAGCAGTCCCCAGGTGGGACTCATGAACACTGAAGCTTTCTTT
CDR3: CASSPQVGLMNTEAFF

J: TRBJ2-3
D: TRBD1
size: few
V: TRBV19
DNA: TGTGCCAGTAGTTTAACAGGGGCAAGAGATACGCAGTATTTT
CDR3: CASSLTGARDTQYF

J: TRBJ1-2
D: .
size: .
V: TRBV30
DNA: TGTGCCTGGAGTAGCTGGGGGCTAGACTATGGCTACACCTTC
CDR3: CAWSSWGLDYGYTF

J: TRBJ1-4
D: .
size: .
V: TRBV12-5
DNA: TGTGCTAGTGGTTTGGTTTCGTTGCGGGTTGAAAAACTGTTTTTT
CDR3: CASGLVSLRVEKLFF